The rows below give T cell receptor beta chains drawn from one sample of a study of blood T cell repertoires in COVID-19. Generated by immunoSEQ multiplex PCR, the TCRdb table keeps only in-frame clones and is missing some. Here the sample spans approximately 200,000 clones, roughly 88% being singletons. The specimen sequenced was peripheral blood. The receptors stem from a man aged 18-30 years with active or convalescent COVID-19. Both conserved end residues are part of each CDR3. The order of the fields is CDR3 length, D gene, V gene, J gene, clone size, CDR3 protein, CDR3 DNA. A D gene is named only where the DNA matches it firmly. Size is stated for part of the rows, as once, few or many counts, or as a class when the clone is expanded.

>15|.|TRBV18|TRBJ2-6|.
CASSPQGDGANVLTF
TGTGCCAGCTCACCTCAGGGTGACGGGGCCAACGTCCTGACTTTC
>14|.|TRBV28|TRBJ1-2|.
CASSWGGAKFGYTF
TGTGCCAGCAGTTGGGGGGGCGCGAAGTTCGGCTACACCTTC
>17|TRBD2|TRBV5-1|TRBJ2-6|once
CASRKRAGDSGANVLTF
TGCGCCAGCAGAAAGAGGGCGGGAGACTCTGGGGCCAACGTCCTGACTTTC
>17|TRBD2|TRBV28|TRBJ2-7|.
CASSLFFSASGSSEQYF
TGTGCCAGCAGTTTATTTTTTTCCGCTAGCGGGAGCTCGGAGCAGTACTTC
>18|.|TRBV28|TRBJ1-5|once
CASSLNPRRGYSNQPQHF
TGTGCCAGCAGTTTAAACCCACGCCGGGGTTATAGCAATCAGCCCCAGCATTTT
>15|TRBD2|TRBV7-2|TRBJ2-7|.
CASSWTSGTGSEQYF
TGTGCCAGCAGCTGGACTAGCGGAACCGGCTCCGAGCAGTACTTC
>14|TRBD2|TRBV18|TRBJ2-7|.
CASSLPGGSYEQYF
TGTGCCAGCTCACTCCCGGGGGGCTCCTACGAGCAGTACTTC
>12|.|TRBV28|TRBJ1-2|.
CASSLRGAGYTF
TGTGCCAGCAGTTTACGGGGGGCGGGCTACACCTTC
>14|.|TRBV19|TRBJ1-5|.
CASPRGTNHQPQHF
TGTGCCAGCCCGCGAGGGACAAATCATCAGCCCCAGCATTTT
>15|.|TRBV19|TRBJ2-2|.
CASSKNRDMSGELFF
TGTGCCAGTAGTAAAAACAGGGATATGTCCGGGGAGCTGTTTTTT
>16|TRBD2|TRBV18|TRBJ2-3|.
CASSPTGLAGGDTQYF
TGTGCCAGCTCACCAACGGGACTAGCGGGAGGAGATACGCAGTATTTT
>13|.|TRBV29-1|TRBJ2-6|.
CSVRTAGANVLTF
TGCAGCGTTCGCACAGCTGGGGCCAACGTCCTGACTTTC
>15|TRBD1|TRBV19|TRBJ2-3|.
CASTPGTGTPGTQYF
TGTGCCAGTACGCCCGGGACAGGGACACCAGGTACGCAGTATTTT
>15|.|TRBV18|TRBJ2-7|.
CASSPPSSLTYEQYF
TGTGCCAGCTCACCACCTAGCTCGCTAACCTACGAGCAGTACTTC
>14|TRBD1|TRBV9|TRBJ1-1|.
CASSRTGMNTEAFF
TGTGCCAGCAGCCGGACAGGGATGAACACTGAAGCTTTCTTT
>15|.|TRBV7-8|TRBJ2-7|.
CASSLVAQRTYEQYF
TGTGCCAGCAGCTTAGTTGCCCAGCGGACCTACGAGCAGTACTTC
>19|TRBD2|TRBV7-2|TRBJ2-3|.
CASSFTGTSGAAGVWTQYF
TGTGCCAGCAGCTTTACAGGGACTAGCGGGGCCGCCGGGGTATGGACGCAGTATTTT
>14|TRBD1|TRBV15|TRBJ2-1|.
CATSRPNDRDEQFF
TGTGCCACCAGCAGACCCAACGACAGGGACGAGCAGTTCTTC